This TCR beta chain appears in the sequencing data of a study of shared clonotypes between healthy human individuals. This clone has more than one count but fewer than ten. One end of the junction is discordant with germline, which a read error may explain. Assay used: immunoSEQ multiplex PCR; TCRdb lists only in-frame clones, some missing. The data show fewer than 400,000 clones, approximately 74% seen once. This CDR3 region has 14 residues. Germline V lookup: CDR1 SGHDN, CDR2 FVKESK. The sequence derives from a man younger than 45 in good health. Material: memory CD4+ T cells sorted from blood. Specified subset: CD45RA-negative fraction. The rearrangement uses TRBV14 and TRBJ2-7, with D possibly being TRBD2 (6 bases). DNA of the CDR3: TGTGCCAGCCGACGCCGGGGGTCCTCCCACGAGCAGTACTTC. As protein: CASRRRGSSHEQYF.